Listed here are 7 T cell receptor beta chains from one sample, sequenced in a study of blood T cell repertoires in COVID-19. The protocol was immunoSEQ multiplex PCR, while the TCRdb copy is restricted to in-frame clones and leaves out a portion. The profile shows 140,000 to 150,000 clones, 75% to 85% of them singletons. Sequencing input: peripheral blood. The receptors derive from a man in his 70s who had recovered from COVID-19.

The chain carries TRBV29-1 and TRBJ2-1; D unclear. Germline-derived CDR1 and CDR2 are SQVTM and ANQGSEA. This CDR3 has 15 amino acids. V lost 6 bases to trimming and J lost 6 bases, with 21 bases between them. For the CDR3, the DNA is TGCAGCGTCCAAAACGGAGTTGGGTTCATCAATGAGCAGTTCTTC. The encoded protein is CSVQNGVGFINEQFF.

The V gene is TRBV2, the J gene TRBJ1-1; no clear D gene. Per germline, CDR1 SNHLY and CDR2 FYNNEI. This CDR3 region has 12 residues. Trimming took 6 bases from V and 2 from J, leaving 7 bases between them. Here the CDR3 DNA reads TGTGCCAGCAGATCGGTTAACACTGAAGCTTTCTTT. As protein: CASRSVNTEAFF.

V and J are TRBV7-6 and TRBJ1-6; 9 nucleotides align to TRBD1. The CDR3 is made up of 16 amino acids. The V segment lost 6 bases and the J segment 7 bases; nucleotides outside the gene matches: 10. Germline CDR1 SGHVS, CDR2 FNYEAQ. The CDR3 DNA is TGTGCCAGCAGTCCAGAACCGGGACAGGGAAATTCACCCCTCCACTTT. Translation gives CASSPEPGQGNSPLHF.

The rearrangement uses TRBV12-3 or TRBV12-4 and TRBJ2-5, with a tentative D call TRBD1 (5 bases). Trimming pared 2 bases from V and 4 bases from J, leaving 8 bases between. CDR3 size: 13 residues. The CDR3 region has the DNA TGTGCCAGCAGTTTAACCAGGGCAGAGACCCAGTACTTC. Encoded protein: CASSLTRAETQYF.

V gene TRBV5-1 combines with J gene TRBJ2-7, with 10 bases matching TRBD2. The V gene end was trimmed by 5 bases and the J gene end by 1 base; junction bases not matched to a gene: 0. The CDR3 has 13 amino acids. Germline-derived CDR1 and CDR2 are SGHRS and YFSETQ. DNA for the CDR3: TGCGCCAGCAGGGGACTAGCGTCCTACGAGCAGTACTTC. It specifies CASRGLASYEQYF.

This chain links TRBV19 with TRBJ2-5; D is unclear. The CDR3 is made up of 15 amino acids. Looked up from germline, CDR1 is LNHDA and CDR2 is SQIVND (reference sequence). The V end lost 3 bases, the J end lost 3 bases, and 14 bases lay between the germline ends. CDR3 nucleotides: TGTGCCAGTAGTATTGGCAGAGATACTAAAGAGACCCAGTACTTC. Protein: CASSIGRDTKETQYF.

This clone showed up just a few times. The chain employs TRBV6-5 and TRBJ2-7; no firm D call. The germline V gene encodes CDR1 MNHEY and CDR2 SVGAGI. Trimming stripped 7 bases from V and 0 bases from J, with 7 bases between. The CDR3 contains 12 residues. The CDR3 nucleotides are TGTGCCAGCAATGTCCGCTCCTACGAGCAGTACTTC. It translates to CASNVRSYEQYF.